One T cell receptor (beta chain) is described in this entry. Its antigen is still unknown. It has no much larger one-base neighbor in the sample; base qualities were not kept. From the cysteine through the phenylalanine, the CDR3 covers 14 amino acids. Only the CDR3 DNA is retained, 42 bases long and in frame from the first base. From the germline V gene (reference sequence), CDR1 is LGHDT and CDR2 is YNNKEL. The germline ends are 6 bases apart after V is trimmed by 3 bases and J by 0 bases. The sample belongs to a study of blood T cells in healthy people across ages (dated by TCRdb to about 2015). About the study as a whole: In model experiments, roughly one uniquely barcoded TCR beta cDNA molecule per two T cells was captured by template switching. Two additional independent replicas of 1 million unique cDNA reads from the same blood draw were analyzed for two donors (one aged 18 to 29 and one aged 80 or older). The study measured age-related changes in TCR beta repertoire diversity using deep sequencing normalized with unique cDNA molecular identifiers. Donors were grouped into four age groups: young (average approximately 16 years), middle-aged (around 39), aged (62) and long-lived (about 89). To avoid experimental bias, donors of different ages were randomly spread across the sequencing lanes. General findings and caveats noted by the study authors: Because the CMV infection status of the donors was unknown, age-related changes in expanded clonotypes may potentially have been confounded. The percentage of naive T cells measured by flow cytometry correlated strongly with observed TCR beta diversity. Estimates of total diversity based on one million sequenced T cells were regarded as lower bounds and as underestimates. The long-lived group showed more naive CD4+ T cells, fewer expanded clones and increased TCR diversity than the aged group, suggesting age selection. Since profiling was done on bulk unsorted PBMCs, naive and antigen-experienced compartments could not be conclusively compared. As age increased, observed TCR beta diversity per million T cells dropped in a roughly linear way, and a significant reduction was already evident by age roughly 36.

Systemically healthy Caucasian individuals from Russia, 35 to 50 in total and aged roughly 6 to 95 years, were included as donors. Each donor gave ten milliliters of peripheral blood, collected into EDTA-treated Vacutainer tubes. Ficoll-Paque density-gradient centrifugation was used to isolate PBMCs, with at least 6.5 million per sample. Trizol reagent was used to extract total RNA from the PBMCs, yielding at least 6 micrograms per sample. The percentages of naive CD45RAhigh/CD27high T cells were determined by flow cytometry on a PBMC aliquot from every donor. Library generation was performed with 5' RACE. The data were produced on an Illumina HiSeq 2500. The second PCR ran for roughly 7 to 12 cycles and used a J-beta primer mix along with a sample-barcoded 5' primer. A unique molecular identifier was introduced onto each TCR beta cDNA molecule by a template-switch 5' adaptor carrying 12 random nucleotides. Each sample yielded at least 3 million CDR3-containing paired-end reads. The Mint cDNA synthesis kit, primed by a TRBC-specific oligonucleotide, was used to synthesize first-strand cDNA from all RNA. Following uracil-DNA glycosylase treatment, all cDNA underwent a first 18-cycle PCR with the universal primers M1SS and BC2_uni_R. Per the original workflow: Each sample was normalized by randomly selecting 1 million high-quality reads, each carrying a distinct molecular identifier. Instead of being binned into consensus sequences, reads that shared molecular identifiers were thrown out. CDR3 identification, clonotype clustering and error correction used MiTCR with a Q25 quality threshold and the strictest error-elimination algorithm. A nonparametric unseen species model with Euler transformation was used to estimate a lower bound on total TCR beta diversity. TCRdb trimmed the raw reads at Q25, called clones with MiXCR and kept productive beta chains. When rows share a CDR3 protein, they turn into one entry using the most common DNA and genes. TCRdb assigned the V and J calls; the authors' analysis was not used. Present in this sample are more than 1 million distinct CDR3 sequences, under 45% of which were seen just once. The biggest ten clones account for under 20% of the sample.

The receptor was derived from a woman aged 55-70 years in good health. Recombination linked TRBV3-1 to TRBJ2-4, with the D segment identity uncertain. Sequencing input: blood. Here the CDR3 is given as CASSHRLAKNIQYF. The DNA reads TGTGCCAGCAGCCACCGATTAGCCAAAAACATTCAGTACTTC.